The 20 T cell receptor beta chains presented below share a single source sample, sequenced in a study of T cells of healthy individuals. TCRdb reprocessed the 5' RACE reads via MiXCR and lists one record per CDR3 protein. The sample has 60,000 to 75,000 distinct CDR3 sequences, roughly 17% seen once. The receptor set was obtained from a human donor in good health.

This clonotype was recorded many times. CDR3 in DNA: TGCGCCAGCAGCATCCGGCCGGTTGAGACCCAGTACTTC. Its protein is CASSIRPVETQYF. The gene calls are TRBV5-1 and TRBJ2-5, with no clear D. The CDR3 is made up of 13 amino acids. Looked up from germline, CDR1 is SGHRS and CDR2 is YFSETQ. Trimming pared 4 bases from V and 5 bases from J, leaving 12 bases between.

This rearrangement joins TRBV20-1 to TRBJ1-5; D is perhaps TRBD1 (5 bases). Trimming cost V 5 bases and J 5 bases, with 13 bases left between them. The CDR3 is made up of 13 amino acids. Per germline, CDR1 DFQATT and CDR2 SNEGSKA (reference sequence). The CDR3 DNA sequence: TGCAGTGCTGCCGCGGAGGGGCATCAGCCCCAGCATTTT. Amino acid sequence: CSAAAEGHQPQHF.

The CDR3 coding sequence is TGTGCCACCAGACAGAGCGGGACGAATGAGCAGTTCTTC. Its translation: CATRQSGTNEQFF. This rearrangement joins TRBV11-3 to TRBJ2-1; 7 bases map to TRBD2. Per germline, CDR1 SGHNT and CDR2 YENEEA. The CDR3 is made up of 13 amino acids. V shed 10 bases and J 7 bases; nucleotides not matched to a gene: 10.

This clonotype has ten or more counts. V usage is TRBV24-1 and J usage is TRBJ2-2; no definite D call. CDR1 and CDR2 from the germline V gene are KGHDR and SFDVKD. Trimming pared 12 bases from V and 1 base from J, leaving 20 bases between. The CDR3 covers 16 residues. The CDR3 is CASGIFPPGNTGELFF. The CDR3 DNA sequence: TGTGCCTCCGGAATCTTCCCCCCCGGGAACACCGGGGAGCTGTTTTTT.

Only a few counts were recorded for this clonotype. The gene calls are TRBV11-2 and TRBJ2-3; 8 bases fit TRBD1. Germline assignment: CDR1 SGHAT and CDR2 FQNNGV. The junction had 7 bases not matched to a gene; V was cut back by 5 bases and J by 3 bases. The CDR3 totals 15 residues. The CDR3, as DNA: TGTGCCAGCAGCCCCGGGACAGGACGAACAGATACGCAGTATTTT. This codes for CASSPGTGRTDTQYF.

The gene calls are TRBV11-2 and TRBJ2-7, with D unresolved. Per the germline V gene, CDR1 is SGHAT and CDR2 is FQNNGV. This CDR3 region has 11 residues. V lost 2 bases, J lost 6 bases, and 5 bases lay in between. This chain's CDR3 is CASSLNVEQYF. For the CDR3, the DNA is TGTGCCAGCAGCTTAAATGTCGAGCAGTACTTC.

Ten or more counts support this clonotype. V and J are TRBV6-1 and TRBJ2-5; no firm D call. CDR1 and CDR2 from the germline V gene are MNHNS and SASEGT. The CDR3 consists of 15 residues. Deletions cut 2 bases from V and 2 bases from J, with 12 bases between. The CDR3 DNA follows: TGTGCCAGCAGTGAATTGGGGAAACTGCAAGAGACCCAGTACTTC. Translation gives CASSELGKLQETQYF.

To note about this clonotype: A much larger clonotype is one base distant, so this may be a read error. The chain carries TRBV7-2 and TRBJ1-3; D possibly corresponds to TRBD1 (5 bases). CDR1 and CDR2 from the germline V gene are SGHTA and FQGNSA. This CDR3 region has 13 residues. This CDR3 is CVSSRVSGNTIYF. The CDR3 DNA follows: TGTGTCAGCAGCAGGGTTTCTGGAAACACCATATATTTT.

This clonotype showed up many times. This chain's CDR3 is CASSPGQHEVAFF. The CDR3 bases are TGTGCCAGCAGTCCGGGACAGCACGAGGTAGCTTTCTTT. The rearrangement uses TRBV6-5 and TRBJ1-1; 7 bases align to TRBD1. The CDR3 runs 13 residues. V lost 5 bases and J lost 10; bases outside the gene matches: 10. The germline V gene encodes CDR1 MNHEY and CDR2 SVGAGI.

V and J are TRBV12-5 and TRBJ2-1; 8 bases match TRBD1. Germline CDR1 reads LGHNT; CDR2 reads FRNRAP. The CDR3 length is 15 residues. V was clipped by 0 bases and J by 9 bases; unmatched bases: 7. CDR3 protein: CASGLVQGDKREQFF. The CDR3 DNA sequence: TGTGCTAGTGGTTTGGTACAGGGGGACAAACGTGAGCAGTTCTTC.

This clonotype was counted once. This chain uses TRBV10-3 with TRBJ2-3, with TRBD2 matching 8 bases. This CDR3 is 14 amino acids long. The germline gives CDR1 ENHRY, CDR2 SYGVKD. V lost 6 bases, J lost 4 bases, and 6 bases stayed unmatched. In nucleotides, the CDR3 is TGTGCCATCAGGAAGACTAGCGATGCAGATACGCAGTATTTT. Amino acid sequence: CAIRKTSDADTQYF.

This clonotype was counted between two and nine times. V and J are TRBV28 and TRBJ1-5, with D perhaps matching TRBD1 (6 bases). Trimming cost V 6 bases and J 0 bases, with 18 bases left between them. The germline V gene encodes CDR1 MDHEN and CDR2 SYDVKM. The CDR3 consists of 17 residues. CDR3 residues: CASRPPGGGYSNQPQHF. CDR3 bases: TGTGCCAGCAGACCACCCGGGGGGGGCTATAGCAATCAGCCCCAGCATTTT.

The table lists this clonotype with a few counts. V usage is TRBV4-1 and J usage is TRBJ2-7; TRBD1 might be the D (5 bases). CDR3 length: 17 amino acids. Trimming shortened V by 4 bases and J by 0 bases, and 19 bases separated the two germline ends. Germline V gene sequence: CDR1 MGHRA, CDR2 YSYEKL. In DNA form, the CDR3 reads TGCGCCAGCAGCCGAATCTACCGGACAATGGGCTCCTACGAGCAGTACTTC. Translating it yields CASSRIYRTMGSYEQYF.

This clonotype was detected ten times or more. The chain combines TRBV7-9 with TRBJ2-7, with 7 bases that match TRBD1. V was clipped by 5 bases and J by 2 bases; unmatched bases: 6. This CDR3 contains 14 residues. Germline values: CDR1 SEHNR, CDR2 FQNEAQ (reference sequence). CDR3 in DNA: TGTGCCAGCAGCCCCGGGACAGTTCCCTACGAGCAGTACTTC. As protein: CASSPGTVPYEQYF.

At least ten counts were recorded for this clonotype. The V gene is TRBV4-1, the J gene TRBJ2-1, with D hard to call. Trimming removed 1 base at V and 5 bases at J, with 12 bases between. Germline V gene lookup returns CDR1 MGHRA and CDR2 YSYEKL. The CDR3 has 15 residues. CDR3 nucleotide sequence: TGCGCCAGCAGCCAAGTAGTGGGCCCTAACAATGAGCAGTTCTTC. Protein: CASSQVVGPNNEQFF.

This clonotype was counted ten times or more. This chain links TRBV29-1 with TRBJ1-1; D gene ambiguous. This CDR3 contains 12 residues. The germline gives CDR1 SQVTM, CDR2 ANQGSEA. For the CDR3, the DNA is TGCACCCTACGGGGAGAACGCACTGAAGCTTTCTTT. Its translation is CTLRGERTEAFF.

The chain carries TRBV20-1 and TRBJ2-5; TRBD2 aligns across 16 bases. CDR1 and CDR2 (germline): DFQATT, SNEGSKA (reference sequence). The CDR3 is 16 residues long. V shed 5 bases and J 2 bases; nucleotides not matched to a gene: 5. The CDR3 DNA reads TGCAGTGCTCGAGGGACTAGCGGGAGGGAACAAGAGACCCAGTACTTC. The encoded protein is CSARGTSGREQETQYF.

V usage is TRBV6-1 and J usage is TRBJ2-2, with TRBD2 matching 9 bases. Germline CDR1 is MNHNS and CDR2 is SASEGT. With V trimmed by 4 bases and J by 3 bases, 0 bases remained unmatched. The CDR3 has 14 residues. The CDR3 sequence is CASSVAGDTGELFF. CDR3 nucleotide sequence: TGTGCCAGCAGTGTAGCGGGAGACACCGGGGAGCTGTTTTTT.

This clonotype was detected ten times or more. This chain joins TRBV2 and TRBJ2-1, with a weak D call TRBD2 (5 bases). Trimming cost V 6 bases and J 7 bases, with 25 bases left between them. Germline V gene data show CDR1 as SNHLY and CDR2 as FYNNEI. The CDR3 consists of 17 residues. The CDR3 protein is CASSEILASPTGNEQFF. Here the CDR3 DNA reads TGTGCCAGCAGCGAAATACTCGCTAGCCCCACCGGGAATGAGCAGTTCTTC.

Many counts were recorded for this clonotype. The J gene is TRBJ2-7, the V gene TRBV11-2; no definite D call. Germline CDR1 reads SGHAT; CDR2 reads FQNNGV. With 5 bases removed from V and 6 bases from J, the gap between germline ends came to 8 bases. The CDR3 length is 11 residues. CDR3: CASSLWGEQYF. For the CDR3, the DNA is TGTGCCAGCAGCCTTTGGGGCGAGCAGTACTTC.